These T cell receptor beta chains were read from a single sample in a study of PD-1 blockade in classical Hodgkin lymphoma. Data came from immunoSEQ multiplex PCR; TCRdb stores just in-frame clones and leaves some out. The table includes 38,000 or so clones, almost 70% detected once. The specimen was peripheral blood mononuclear cells (PBMCs), collected before the second cycle of nivolumab. The receptors originated from a human donor with classical Hodgkin lymphoma. CDR3s include the opening cysteine and the closing phenylalanine or tryptophan. The D gene is left open where the match is weak. The listing skips clone size in some rows; elsewhere it reads once, few, many or a size class.

once | - | TRBJ1-1 | TRBV6-1 | TGTGCCAGCAGTGGACAAGTTGGATGGAAAAACACTGAAGCTTTCTTT | CASSGQVGWKNTEAFF
- | TRBD1 | TRBJ1-2 | TRBV4-3 | TGCGCCAGCAGCCAAGTTCAGGAGACAGGGGTTGGCTACACCTTC | CASSQVQETGVGYTF
- | - | TRBJ1-2 | TRBV18 | TGTGCCAGCTCACCACGGACACAAGTAGACTATGGCTACACCTTC | CASSPRTQVDYGYTF
few | - | TRBJ1-3 | TRBV5-1 | TGCGCCAGCAGTCTAGGGTCCTCTGGAAACACCATATATTTT | CASSLGSSGNTIYF
medium-sized | - | TRBJ2-4 | TRBV27 | TGTGCCAGCAGTGCCCCCGGGACAGCCAAAAACATTCAGTACTTC | CASSAPGTAKNIQYF
- | - | TRBJ1-6 | TRBV13 | TGTGCCAGCAGCTTACTAGGGAACAATTCACCCCTCCACTTT | CASSLLGNNSPLHF
- | - | TRBJ1-2 | TRBV5-4 | TGTGCCAGCAGCGGGGCCACAGATGCTAACTATGGCTACACCTTC | CASSGATDANYGYTF
- | - | TRBJ2-2 | TRBV2 | TGTGCCAGCAGTGATAAGACGTTGAACACCGGGGAGCTGTTTTTT | CASSDKTLNTGELFF
- | - | TRBJ2-7 | TRBV5-4 | TGTGCCAGCAGCGATAGGGGCTACGAGCAGTACTTC | CASSDRGYEQYF
- | - | TRBJ2-7 | TRBV7-9 | TGTGCCAGCAGCTCGGGGACATACGAGCAGTACTTC | CASSSGTYEQYF
few | TRBD2 | TRBJ2-7 | TRBV2 | TGTGCCAGCAGGGTCAGACTAGCGGGAGGGCATGGCGAGCAGTACTTC | CASRVRLAGGHGEQYF
once | TRBD2 | TRBJ2-5 | TRBV6-1 | TGTGCCAGCAGTGAATGGTCACTAGCGGGGAGGGAGACCCAGTACTTC | CASSEWSLAGRETQYF
- | TRBD1 | TRBJ2-3 | TRBV18 | TGTGCCAGCTCAGGGACAGGCACAGATACGCAGTATTTT | CASSGTGTDTQYF
- | - | TRBJ1-3 | TRBV7-2 | TGTGCCAGCAGCTTCGGACAGGGAAACACCATATATTTT | CASSFGQGNTIYF
- | TRBD1 | TRBJ1-5 | TRBV19 | TGTGCCAGTAGTAGAGACAGGGGGCCAAGCAATCAGCCCCAGCATTTT | CASSRDRGPSNQPQHF
few | - | TRBJ1-1 | TRBV19 | TGTGCCAGTAGTAAGCGACAGGACACTGAAGCTTTCTTT | CASSKRQDTEAFF
- | - | TRBJ1-3 | TRBV10-3 | TGTGCCATCGGTGCGGCTGGTGGAAACACCATATATTTT | CAIGAAGGNTIYF
- | - | TRBJ2-7 | TRBV28 | TGTGCCAGCAAACCTCAACAACTAGCCCTCACATACGAGCAGTACTTC | CASKPQQLALTYEQYF
- | - | TRBJ1-2 | TRBV9 | TGTGCCAGCAGCGCCGACGGTGTGTGGGGAAGAGGGGGCTACACCTTC | CASSADGVWGRGGYTF
few | - | TRBJ2-2 | TRBV5-1 | TGCGCCAGCAGCCCTACGGGTAGGACCGGGGAGCTGTTTTTT | CASSPTGRTGELFF
few | TRBD2 | TRBJ2-7 | TRBV2 | TGTGCCAGCAGGGCGGGAGCAGGGAATTACGAGCAGTACTTC | CASRAGAGNYEQYF
- | TRBD1 | TRBJ1-5 | TRBV10-1 | TGCGCCAGCACTCGGGGACAGGGGAATAGCAATCAGCCCCAGCATTTT | CASTRGQGNSNQPQHF
- | - | TRBJ1-1 | TRBV6-5 | TGTGCCAGCAGTCCCGGGCCTCTGAACACTGAAGCTTTCTTT | CASSPGPLNTEAFF
- | - | TRBJ2-1 | TRBV5-1 | TGCGCCAGCAGCGAAACAGGTTCTTCCTACAATGAGCAGTTCTTC | CASSETGSSYNEQFF
- | - | TRBJ2-1 | TRBV5-4 | TGTGCCAGCAGCTTGGGGGGTAGCGTAAACAATGAGCAGTTCTTC | CASSLGGSVNNEQFF
few | TRBD2 | TRBJ2-3 | TRBV2 | TGTGCCACAACCCCGGGGGGGCGGGTAGATACGCAGTATTTT | CATTPGGRVDTQYF
once | TRBD2 | TRBJ2-1 | TRBV7-2 | TGTGCCAGCAGCCCGCGGGGGGGCTCTTACAATGAGCAGTTCTTC | CASSPRGGSYNEQFF
many | TRBD1 | TRBJ2-1 | TRBV6-1 | TGTGCCAGCAGTGAACATCCTCTGACAGGGGGCCAGTTGGCTGAGCAGTTCTTC | CASSEHPLTGGQLAEQFF
few | - | TRBJ2-3 | TRBV27 | TGTGCCAGCAGTTTTTTCCGGACAAGCACAGATACGCAGTATTTT | CASSFFRTSTDTQYF
- | TRBD2 | TRBJ2-7 | TRBV28 | TGTGCCAGCAGTTATGGGTCGGTAGCGGGAGATTTCTACGAGCAGTACTTC | CASSYGSVAGDFYEQYF
- | - | TRBJ1-5 | TRBV21-1 | TGTGCCAGCAACCGGGGACAGGCATACGGGTATAGCAATCAGCCCCAGCATTTT | CASNRGQAYGYSNQPQHF
- | - | TRBJ1-2 | TRBV6-6 | TGTGCCAGCAGTTACTTACAGGGTGCGAAATTCTATGGCTACACCTTC | CASSYLQGAKFYGYTF
- | TRBD1 | TRBJ1-5 | TRBV30 | TGTGCCTGGAGTAACCCCCGGACAGGGGGCAGTCAGCCCCAGCATTTT | CAWSNPRTGGSQPQHF
medium-sized | - | TRBJ2-7 | TRBV11-3 | TGTGCCAGCAGCTTAACCCCGAGCTCCTACGAGCAGTACTTC | CASSLTPSSYEQYF
- | - | TRBJ1-3 | TRBV4-2 | TGTGCCAGCAGCCAAGTCAGTGGGGGAAACACCATATATTTT | CASSQVSGGNTIYF
few | - | TRBJ2-7 | TRBV28 | TGTGCCACCAGATGGGGCTACGAGCAGTACTTC | CATRWGYEQYF
once | TRBD1 | TRBJ2-7 | TRBV11-2 | TGTGCCAGCAGCGCATTACAGGGGGCGCGATACGAGCAGTACTTC | CASSALQGARYEQYF
- | - | TRBJ2-3 | TRBV5-8 | TGTGCCAGCAGCTCCCCGGAGGCTATCACAGATACGCAGTATTTT | CASSSPEAITDTQYF
- | TRBD2 | TRBJ2-7 | TRBV2 | TGTGCCAGCAGTGAAGGGGTGTCTAGCGGGAGGAATAGCTACGAGCAGTACTTC | CASSEGVSSGRNSYEQYF
once | - | TRBJ1-2 | TRBV19 | TGTGCCAGTAGTATCTCACGGGGAGCAGATGGCTACACCTTC | CASSISRGADGYTF
- | - | TRBJ2-4 | TRBV7-8 | TGTGCCAGCAGCTTAGAGTTCGGGTCCGAAAACATTCAGTACTTC | CASSLEFGSENIQYF
- | TRBD1 | TRBJ2-2 | TRBV10-3 | TGTGCCATCAGTGTGGGACAGGGATACACCGGGGAGCTGTTTTTT | CAISVGQGYTGELFF
- | - | TRBJ2-6 | TRBV19 | TGTGCCAGTAGTATAGAACTCTCTGGGGCCAACGTCCTGACTTTC | CASSIELSGANVLTF
once | - | TRBJ1-5 | TRBV5-6 | TGTGCCAGCAGCTTGCGGGGGGTTGGCAATCAGCCCCAGCATTTT | CASSLRGVGNQPQHF
- | - | TRBJ2-7 | TRBV9 | TGTGCCAGCAGCCCCCCTGGCCGCACCTACGAGCAGTACTTC | CASSPPGRTYEQYF
- | - | TRBJ2-7 | TRBV18 | TGTGCCAGCTCACCTTTGCATATCCCCTCCTACGAGCAGTACTTC | CASSPLHIPSYEQYF
- | TRBD1 | TRBJ2-7 | TRBV7-9 | TGTGCCAGCAGCCGGGGACAGGGGTCGGGCGAGCAGTACTTC | CASSRGQGSGEQYF